A single sample gave rise to the 26 T cell receptor beta chains below, sequenced in a study of spatial heterogeneity in lung cancer. TCRdb redid the calling of the 5' RACE reads with MiXCR, one entry per CDR3 protein. The table lists roughly 71,000 distinct CDR3 sequences, around 8.9% of them singletons, with 1.5% to 2% in the top ten. Time point given: blood at routine non-recurrence follow-up after resection. The source was PBMCs, collected at follow-up. These TCRs come from a female donor with early-stage non-small cell lung cancer.

The chain joins TRBV9 to TRBJ1-5; no reliable D call. The V end was cut by 1 base, the J end by 0 bases, with 8 bases between. Germline V gene lookup returns CDR1 SGDLS and CDR2 YYNGEE. CDR3 length equals 15 residues. CDR3 in DNA: TGTGCCAGCAGCGTACTCGGGAATAGCAATCAGCCCCAGCATTTT. Residues: CASSVLGNSNQPQHF.

This clonotype was seen at least ten times. V and J are TRBV5-1 and TRBJ1-1, with 7 bases that match TRBD1. The CDR3 runs 17 residues. Germline V gives CDR1 SGHRS, CDR2 YFSETQ. Trimming took 0 bases from V and 0 from J; bases not matched to a gene: 8. CDR3 region: CASSLGNAGGMNTEAFF. CDR3 coding DNA: TGCGCCAGCAGCTTGGGGAATGCAGGGGGTATGAACACTGAAGCTTTCTTT.

This clonotype was seen repeatedly, ten times or more. V is TRBV7-2 and J is TRBJ2-7, with D possibly TRBD2 on 6 matching bases. The V and J ends lost 1 base and 0 bases respectively, with 7 bases between them. The length of the CDR3 is 14 residues. CDR1 is SGHTA, CDR2 FQGNSA, per germline. In DNA form, the CDR3 reads TGTGCCAGCAGCTTAGACGGGAGCTCCTACGAGCAGTACTTC. Its protein product is CASSLDGSSYEQYF.

Ten or more counts support this clonotype. V and J are TRBV7-3 and TRBJ2-3, with TRBD1 matching 7 bases. The CDR3 is 14 residues long. Germline loops: CDR1 SGHTA, CDR2 FQGTGA. Trimming cost V 5 bases and J 0 bases; bases outside gene matches: 2. CDR3 in DNA: TGTGCCAGCAGCCAGGGGGAGAGCACAGATACGCAGTATTTT. It yields the protein CASSQGESTDTQYF.

The rearrangement uses TRBV7-2 and TRBJ2-1, with 15 positions matching TRBD2. The CDR3 consists of 15 residues. The junction had 3 bases not matched to a gene; V was cut back by 4 bases and J by 8 bases. Germline V gene data show CDR1 as SGHTA and CDR2 as FQGNSA. In DNA form, the CDR3 reads TGTGCCAGCAGCTCCGGACTAGCGGGAGGGCATGAGCAGTTCTTC. Its translation is CASSSGLAGGHEQFF.

Ten or more counts support this clonotype. The rearrangement joins TRBV6-6 to TRBJ2-2, with a possible D match to TRBD1 (6 bases). Germline CDR1 reads MNHNY; CDR2 reads SVGAGI (reference sequence). Trimming cost V 10 bases and J 0 bases, with 12 bases left between them. The CDR3 is 14 residues long. In DNA, the CDR3 is TGTGCCACCCGATACAGGGCGAACACCGGGGAGCTGTTTTTT. This encodes CATRYRANTGELFF.

The chain has TRBV11-2 and TRBJ2-7; 11 bases map to TRBD2. This CDR3 is 15 amino acids long. The ends lost 5 bases at V and 1 base at J; junction bases unmatched: 4. CDR1 is SGHAT, CDR2 FQNNGV, per germline. CDR3 DNA sequence: TGTGCCAGCAGCCAACTAGCGGGAGCATCCTACGAGCAGTACTTC. Its translation is CASSQLAGASYEQYF.

This clonotype was detected ten times or more. The chain has TRBV5-1 and TRBJ2-1, with a tentative D call TRBD2 (6 bases). Trimming removed 6 bases at V and 10 bases at J, with 14 bases between. This CDR3 is 12 amino acids long. CDR1 is SGHRS and CDR2 is YFSETQ in the germline V gene. This CDR3 reads CASTPEGREQFF. Here the CDR3 DNA reads TGCGCCAGCACCCCGGAGGGCCGGGAGCAGTTCTTC.

At least ten counts were recorded for this clonotype. The chain is built from TRBV29-1 and TRBJ2-6; no definite D call. V dropped 4 bases and J dropped 3 bases, with 7 bases sitting between them. This CDR3 is 13 amino acids long. Per germline, CDR1 SQVTM and CDR2 ANQGSEA. The CDR3 sequence: CSVGWIGANVLTF. The CDR3 coding sequence is TGCAGCGTTGGGTGGATTGGGGCCAACGTCCTGACTTTC.

This clonotype came up many times. The CDR3 bases are TGTGCCAGTACCGGCGGGGGCTTGTCGCAGTATTTT. Translation: CASTGGGLSQYF. The rearrangement uses TRBV19 and TRBJ2-3; D perhaps matches TRBD2 (7 bases). The CDR3 is made up of 12 amino acids. Germline V CDR1 and CDR2: LNHDA, SQIVND (reference sequence). Trimming left V 7 bases short and J 10 bases short, with 15 bases between.

The rearrangement uses TRBV6-2 or TRBV6-3 and TRBJ2-7; 9 nucleotides align to TRBD2. CDR1 is MNHEY, CDR2 SVGEGT, per germline. This CDR3 contains 13 residues. V was pared by 7 bases and J by 5 bases, with 6 bases of the junction left unmatched. CDR3 residues: CASTYGGRDEQYF. In DNA form, the CDR3 reads TGTGCCAGCACCTACGGCGGGAGGGACGAGCAGTACTTC.

This clonotype was detected a few times. The gene calls are TRBV10-3 and TRBJ2-4; D might be TRBD2 (6 bases). Germline V CDR1 and CDR2: ENHRY, SYGVKD. There are 12 residues in the CDR3. Trimming cost V 7 bases and J 7 bases, with 11 bases left between them. The CDR3 here is CAIKGLANIQYF. CDR3 bases: TGTGCCATCAAGGGCCTAGCGAACATTCAGTACTTC.

In its sample, this clonotype was seen many times. The V call is TRBV7-2, the J call TRBJ2-1; possibly TRBD2 for D (6 bases). The V end lost 1 base, the J end lost 9 bases, and 13 bases lay between the germline ends. CDR3 length: 14 amino acids. Germline-derived CDR1 and CDR2 are SGHTA and FQGNSA. The CDR3: CASSLVLAHSEQFF. The CDR3 DNA is TGTGCCAGCAGCTTAGTACTAGCCCACTCTGAGCAGTTCTTC. The full variable domain, in which reference TRBV7-2 and TRBJ2-1 provide the parts outside the CDR3, is GAGVSQSPSNKVTEKGKDVELRCDPISGHTALYWYRQSLGQGLEFLIYFQGNSAPDKSGLPSDRFSAERTGGSVSTLTIQRTQQEDSAVYLCASSLVLAHSEQFFGPGTRLTVL.

The chain recombines TRBV28 with TRBJ1-5; no firm D call. This CDR3 is built from 15 residues. Germline V gene lookup returns CDR1 MDHEN and CDR2 SYDVKM. Deletions cut 3 bases from V and 4 bases from J, with 13 bases between. CDR3 protein: CASSFTASANQPQHF. Written as DNA, the CDR3 is TGTGCCAGCAGTTTCACCGCCTCGGCTAATCAGCCCCAGCATTTT. Filled out from reference TRBV28 and TRBJ1-5, the complete variable domain reads DVKVTQSSRYLVKRTGEKVFLECVQDMDHENMFWYRQDPGLGLRLIYFSYDVKMKEKGDIPEGYSVSREKKERFSLILESASTNQTSMYLCASSFTASANQPQHFGDGTRLSIL.

This clonotype was counted a few times. V gene TRBV30 combines with J gene TRBJ2-3; D perhaps matches TRBD1 (5 bases). The CDR3 sequence is 11 residues long. Germline-derived CDR1 and CDR2 are GTSNPN and SVGIG (reference sequence). Deletions cut 5 bases from V and 8 bases from J, with 11 bases between. CDR3 nucleotides: TGTGCCTGGGCGACAGTTCGTACGCAGTATTTT. Its protein is CAWATVRTQYF.

This clonotype has more than one count but fewer than ten. The chain links TRBV28 to TRBJ1-6; D is unresolved. The V end was cut by 5 bases, the J end by 5 bases, with 16 bases between. This CDR3 contains 16 residues. The germline V gene has CDR1 MDHEN and CDR2 SYDVKM. The CDR3 region has the DNA TGTGCCAGCAGTCTAAACGGGCTCTGGGATAATTCACCCCTCCACTTT. It is translated as CASSLNGLWDNSPLHF.

This clonotype was picked up many times. The chain joins TRBV10-3 to TRBJ2-7; D gene unclear. The germline V gene has CDR1 ENHRY and CDR2 SYGVKD. The CDR3 is 12 amino acids. Trimming cost V 5 bases and J 5 bases, with 10 bases left between them. CDR3 protein: CAISLRGHEQYF. The CDR3 coding sequence is TGTGCCATCAGTCTCCGTGGACACGAGCAGTACTTC.

In this sample, this clonotype is medium-sized. The rearrangement joins TRBV7-3 to TRBJ2-1, with 11 bases matching TRBD2. The V gene end was trimmed by 5 bases and the J gene end by 7 bases; junction bases not matched to a gene: 4. CDR3 size: 14 residues. Germline lookup yields CDR1 SGHTA and CDR2 FQGTGA. The CDR3 loop is CASSVTSGNNEQFF. As DNA, the CDR3 is TGTGCCAGCAGCGTGACTAGCGGGAATAATGAGCAGTTCTTC. Full variable domain (remainder filled in from reference TRBV7-3 and TRBJ2-1): GAGVSQTPSNKVTEKGKYVELRCDPISGHTALYWYRQSLGQGPEFLIYFQGTGAADDSGLPNDRFFAVRPEGSVSTLKIQRTERGDSAVYLCASSVTSGNNEQFFGPGTRLTVL.

Ten or more counts support this clonotype. V usage is TRBV29-1 and J usage is TRBJ1-5; D ambiguous. The CDR3 runs 13 residues. Germline CDR1 reads SQVTM; CDR2 reads ANQGSEA. Trimming removed 6 bases from V and 2 bases from J, with 11 bases in between. The CDR3 DNA follows: TGCAGCGTCGGGCTGGGTGGCAATCAGCCCCAGCATTTT. It translates to CSVGLGGNQPQHF.

This clonotype was observed many times. The V and J genes are TRBV7-8 and TRBJ1-5; D may be TRBD1 (6 bases). V was clipped by 5 bases and J by 0 bases, with 14 bases between them. CDR1 and CDR2 (germline): SGHVS, FQNEAQ. The CDR3 runs 16 residues. CDR3 coding DNA: TGTGCCAGCAGCCTACAGGGTCGGGGTAGCAATCAGCCCCAGCATTTT. This encodes CASSLQGRGSNQPQHF.

This clonotype has just a few counts. The chain carries TRBV7-3 and TRBJ1-3; D ambiguous. The V gene's germline CDR1 is SGHTA and CDR2 FQGTGA. Trimming left V 5 bases short and J 4 bases short, with 6 bases between. The CDR3 runs 12 residues. The CDR3, as DNA: TGTGCCAGCAGCCCCTTGGGAAACACCATATATTTT. It encodes CASSPLGNTIYF.

This clonotype was observed many times. The chain recombines TRBV5-4 with TRBJ1-1; D not resolved. Germline CDR1 and CDR2: SGHNT and YYREEE (reference sequence). Trimming removed 4 bases at V and 3 bases at J, with 19 bases between. The CDR3 extends over 16 amino acids. CDR3 coding DNA: TGTGCCAGCAGCCAAGCTTCCGTGGCCTGGGACACTGAAGCTTTCTTT. Translated, it gives CASSQASVAWDTEAFF.

The chain combines TRBV5-1 with TRBJ2-5; 12 bases align to TRBD2. Germline loops: CDR1 SGHRS, CDR2 YFSETQ. The V gene end was trimmed by 0 bases and the J gene end by 6 bases; junction bases not matched to a gene: 3. The length of the CDR3 is 15 residues. As DNA, the CDR3 is TGCGCCAGCAGCTTGGGACTAGCGGGAGAGAAGACCCAGTACTTC. Amino acid sequence: CASSLGLAGEKTQYF.

This clonotype was seen repeatedly, ten times or more. The V and J genes are TRBV14 and TRBJ1-3; tentative D call: TRBD1 (5 bases). Germline V gives CDR1 SGHDN, CDR2 FVKESK. V dropped 4 bases and J dropped 0 bases, with 10 bases sitting between them. The CDR3 totals 15 residues. CDR3 DNA: TGTGCCAGCAGCCGAGAGGGACTCTCTGGAAACACCATATATTTT. Translating it yields CASSREGLSGNTIYF.

This clonotype was found many times. The chain is built from TRBV7-3 and TRBJ2-6; 9 positions match TRBD1. CDR1 and CDR2 from the germline V gene are SGHTA and FQGTGA. V dropped 5 bases and J dropped 4; count of bases not matched to a gene: 6. The CDR3 length is 16 residues. The CDR3 loop reads CASSGQGRLGANVLTF. CDR3 nucleotides: TGTGCCAGCAGCGGACAGGGGAGGTTGGGGGCCAACGTCCTGACTTTC.

This clonotype was seen a handful of times. The chain recombines TRBV7-3 with TRBJ2-5; D is possibly TRBD2 (6 bases). V dropped 5 bases and J dropped 4 bases, with 11 bases sitting between them. The CDR3 runs 13 residues. Germline loops: CDR1 SGHTA, CDR2 FQGTGA. The CDR3 sequence: CASSKGGGETQYF. DNA of the CDR3: TGTGCCAGCAGCAAGGGAGGAGGAGAGACCCAGTACTTC.